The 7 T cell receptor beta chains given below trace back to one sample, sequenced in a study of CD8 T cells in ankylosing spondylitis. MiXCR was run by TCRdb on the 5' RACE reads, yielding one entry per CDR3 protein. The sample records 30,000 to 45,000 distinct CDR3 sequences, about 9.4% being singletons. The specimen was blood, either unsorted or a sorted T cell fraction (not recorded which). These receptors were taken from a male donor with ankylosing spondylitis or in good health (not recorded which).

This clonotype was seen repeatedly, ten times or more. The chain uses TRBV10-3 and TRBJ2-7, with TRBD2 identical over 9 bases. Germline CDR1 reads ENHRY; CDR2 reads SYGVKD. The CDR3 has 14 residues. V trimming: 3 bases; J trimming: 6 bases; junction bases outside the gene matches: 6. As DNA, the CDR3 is TGTGCCATCAGTGATAGCGGGAGTGAAACCGAGCAGTACTTC. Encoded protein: CAISDSGSETEQYF.

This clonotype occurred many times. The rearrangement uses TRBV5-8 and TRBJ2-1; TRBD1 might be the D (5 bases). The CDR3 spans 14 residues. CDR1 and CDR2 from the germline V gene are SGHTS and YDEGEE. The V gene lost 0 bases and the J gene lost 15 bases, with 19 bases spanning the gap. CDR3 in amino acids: CASSLAGQGESAFF. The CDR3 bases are TGTGCCAGCAGCTTGGCCGGGCAGGGTGAGTCCGCGTTCTTC.

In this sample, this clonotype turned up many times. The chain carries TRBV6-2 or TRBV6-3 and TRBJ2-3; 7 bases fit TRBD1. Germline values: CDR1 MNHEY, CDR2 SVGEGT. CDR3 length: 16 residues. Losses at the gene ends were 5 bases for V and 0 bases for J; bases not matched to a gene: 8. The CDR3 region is CASSTTGQTSTDTQYF. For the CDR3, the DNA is TGTGCCAGCAGTACGACAGGGCAAACTAGCACAGATACGCAGTATTTT.

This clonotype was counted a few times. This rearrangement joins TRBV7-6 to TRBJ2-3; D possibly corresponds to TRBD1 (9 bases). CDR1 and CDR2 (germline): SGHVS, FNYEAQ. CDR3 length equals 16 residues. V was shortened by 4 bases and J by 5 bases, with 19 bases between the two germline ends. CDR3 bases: TGTGCCAGCAGCTCGGAACAGGGGGCGGGAGGAGATACGCAGTATTTT. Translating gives CASSSEQGAGGDTQYF. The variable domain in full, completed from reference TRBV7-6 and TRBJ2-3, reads GAGVSQSPRYKVTKRGQDVALRCDPISGHVSLYWYRQALGQGPEFLTYFNYEAQQDKSGLPNDRFSAERPEGSISTLTIQRTEQRDSAMYRCASSSEQGAGGDTQYFGPGTRLTVL.

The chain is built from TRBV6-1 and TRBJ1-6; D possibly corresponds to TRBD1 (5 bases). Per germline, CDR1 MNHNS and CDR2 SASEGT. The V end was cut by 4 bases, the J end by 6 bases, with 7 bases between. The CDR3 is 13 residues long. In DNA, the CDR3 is TGTGCCAGCAGTGGTGACAGTAATTCACCCCTCCACTTT. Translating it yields CASSGDSNSPLHF.

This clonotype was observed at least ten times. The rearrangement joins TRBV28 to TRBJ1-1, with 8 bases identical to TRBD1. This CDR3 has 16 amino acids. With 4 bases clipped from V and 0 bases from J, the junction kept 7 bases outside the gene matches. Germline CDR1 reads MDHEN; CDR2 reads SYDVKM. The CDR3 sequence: CASSSTLDRVNTEAFF. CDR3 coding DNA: TGTGCCAGCAGTTCGACACTGGACAGGGTGAACACTGAAGCTTTCTTT. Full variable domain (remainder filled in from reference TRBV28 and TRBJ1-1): DVKVTQSSRYLVKRTGEKVFLECVQDMDHENMFWYRQDPGLGLRLIYFSYDVKMKEKGDIPEGYSVSREKKERFSLILESASTNQTSMYLCASSSTLDRVNTEAFFGQGTRLTVV.

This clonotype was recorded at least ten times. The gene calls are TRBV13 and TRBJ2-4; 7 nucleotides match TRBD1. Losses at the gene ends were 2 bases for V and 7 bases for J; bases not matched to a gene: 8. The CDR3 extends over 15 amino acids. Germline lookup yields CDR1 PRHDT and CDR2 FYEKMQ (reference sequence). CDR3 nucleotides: TGTGCCAGCAGCTTAAGACAGGGTTCAGAGAACATTCAGTACTTC. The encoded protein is CASSLRQGSENIQYF. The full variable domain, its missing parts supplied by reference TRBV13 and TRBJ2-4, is AAGVIQSPRHLIKEKRETATLKCYPIPRHDTVYWYQQGPGQDPQFLISFYEKMQSDKGSIPDRFSAQQFSDYHSELNMSSLELGDSALYFCASSLRQGSENIQYFGAGTRLSVL.